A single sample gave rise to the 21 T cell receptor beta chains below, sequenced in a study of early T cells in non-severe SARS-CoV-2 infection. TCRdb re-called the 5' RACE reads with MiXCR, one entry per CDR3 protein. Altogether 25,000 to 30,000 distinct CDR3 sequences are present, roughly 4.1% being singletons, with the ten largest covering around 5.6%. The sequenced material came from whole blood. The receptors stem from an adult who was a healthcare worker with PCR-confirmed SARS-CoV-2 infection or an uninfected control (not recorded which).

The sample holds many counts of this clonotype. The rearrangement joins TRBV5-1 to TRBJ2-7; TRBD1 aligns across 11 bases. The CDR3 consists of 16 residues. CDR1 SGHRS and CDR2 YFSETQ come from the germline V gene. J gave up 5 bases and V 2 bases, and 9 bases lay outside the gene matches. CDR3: CASSLFDRTGGDEQYF. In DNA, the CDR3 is TGCGCCAGCAGCTTATTCGATCGGACAGGGGGCGACGAGCAGTACTTC.

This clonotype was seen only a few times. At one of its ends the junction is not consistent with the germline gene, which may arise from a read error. CDR3 DNA sequence: TGCGCCAGCAGCTACGGACGAGACACAGATGCGCAGTATTTT. Its protein is CASSYGRDTDAQYF. The chain combines TRBV10-1 with TRBJ2-3, with no clear D. CDR3 length: 14 amino acids. Germline V CDR1 and CDR2: WNHNN, SYGVQD (reference sequence).

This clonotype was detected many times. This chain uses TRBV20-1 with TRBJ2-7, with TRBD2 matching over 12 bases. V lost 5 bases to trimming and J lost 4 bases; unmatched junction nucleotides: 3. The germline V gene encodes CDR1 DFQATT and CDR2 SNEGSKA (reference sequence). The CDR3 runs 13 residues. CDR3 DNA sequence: TGCAGTGCTCCTAGCGGGGGGGAATACGAGCAGTACTTC. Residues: CSAPSGGEYEQYF.

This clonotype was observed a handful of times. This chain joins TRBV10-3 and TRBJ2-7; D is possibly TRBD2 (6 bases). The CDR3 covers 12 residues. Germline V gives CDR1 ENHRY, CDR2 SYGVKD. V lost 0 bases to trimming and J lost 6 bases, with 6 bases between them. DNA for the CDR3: TGTGCCATCAGTGAGTCGGGGGGCGAGCAGTACTTC. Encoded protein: CAISESGGEQYF.

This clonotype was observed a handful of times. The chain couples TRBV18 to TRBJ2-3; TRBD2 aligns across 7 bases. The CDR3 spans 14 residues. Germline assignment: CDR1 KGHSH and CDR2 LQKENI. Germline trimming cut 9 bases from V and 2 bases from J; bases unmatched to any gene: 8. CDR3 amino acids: CASSPLAPTDTQYF. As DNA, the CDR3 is TGTGCCAGTTCGCCACTAGCGCCCACAGATACGCAGTATTTT.

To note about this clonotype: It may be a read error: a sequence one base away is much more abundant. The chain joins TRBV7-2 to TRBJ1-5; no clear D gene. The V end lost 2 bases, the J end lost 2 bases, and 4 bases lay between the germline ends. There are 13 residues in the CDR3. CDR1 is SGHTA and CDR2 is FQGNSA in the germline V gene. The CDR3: CASSLRGNQPQHF. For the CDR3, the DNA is TGTGCCAGCAGCTTAAGGGGCAATCAGCCCCAGCATTTT.

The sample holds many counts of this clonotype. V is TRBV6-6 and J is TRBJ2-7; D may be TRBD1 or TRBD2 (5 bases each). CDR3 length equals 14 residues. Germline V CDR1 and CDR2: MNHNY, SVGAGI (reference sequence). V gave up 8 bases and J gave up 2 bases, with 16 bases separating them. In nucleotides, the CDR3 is TGTGCCAGCCAAGCATTAAGGGACCCCTACGAGCAGTACTTC. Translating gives CASQALRDPYEQYF.

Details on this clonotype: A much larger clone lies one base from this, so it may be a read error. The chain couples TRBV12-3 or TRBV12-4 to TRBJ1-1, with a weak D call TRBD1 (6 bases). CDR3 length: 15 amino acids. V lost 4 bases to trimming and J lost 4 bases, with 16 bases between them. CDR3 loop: CASSWTVNLITEAFF. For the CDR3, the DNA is TGTGCCAGCAGTTGGACAGTAAATTTGATCACTGAAGCTTTCTTT.

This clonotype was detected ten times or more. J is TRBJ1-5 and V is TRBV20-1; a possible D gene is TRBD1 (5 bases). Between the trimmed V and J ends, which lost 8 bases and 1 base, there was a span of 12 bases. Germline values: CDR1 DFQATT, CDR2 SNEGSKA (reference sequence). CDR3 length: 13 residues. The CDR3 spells CSSSAGSNQPQHF. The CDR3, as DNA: TGCAGTAGCAGTGCAGGGAGCAATCAGCCCCAGCATTTT.

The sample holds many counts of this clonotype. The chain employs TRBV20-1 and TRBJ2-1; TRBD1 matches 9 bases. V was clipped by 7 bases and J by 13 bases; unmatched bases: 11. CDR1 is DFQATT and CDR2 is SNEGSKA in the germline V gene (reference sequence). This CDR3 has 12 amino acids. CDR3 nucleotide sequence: TGCAGTGGGGACAGGGAGCAAACCTATCAGTTCTTC. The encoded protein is CSGDREQTYQFF.

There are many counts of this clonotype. The CDR3 region has the DNA TGCAGTGCTAGAGATCCGGCGGGACTGGCCAAAAACATTCAGTACTTC. It yields the protein CSARDPAGLAKNIQYF. The chain joins TRBV20-1 to TRBJ2-4; maybe TRBD2 (6 bases). This CDR3 spans 16 amino acids. Deletions cut 0 bases from V and 1 base from J, with 13 bases between. The V gene's germline CDR1 is DFQATT and CDR2 SNEGSKA (reference sequence).

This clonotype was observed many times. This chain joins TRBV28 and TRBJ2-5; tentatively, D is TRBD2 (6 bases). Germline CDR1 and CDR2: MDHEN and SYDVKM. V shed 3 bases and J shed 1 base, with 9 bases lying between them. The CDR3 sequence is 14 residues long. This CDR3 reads CASSLGDSQETQYF. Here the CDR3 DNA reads TGTGCCAGCAGTTTGGGGGACTCCCAAGAGACCCAGTACTTC. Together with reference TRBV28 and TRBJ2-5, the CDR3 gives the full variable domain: DVKVTQSSRYLVKRTGEKVFLECVQDMDHENMFWYRQDPGLGLRLIYFSYDVKMKEKGDIPEGYSVSREKKERFSLILESASTNQTSMYLCASSLGDSQETQYFGPGTRLLVL.

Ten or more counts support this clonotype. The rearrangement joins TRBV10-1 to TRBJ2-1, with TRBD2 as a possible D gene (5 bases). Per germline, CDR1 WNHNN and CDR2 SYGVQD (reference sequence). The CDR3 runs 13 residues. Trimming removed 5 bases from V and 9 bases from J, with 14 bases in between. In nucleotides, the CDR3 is TGCGCCAGCAGTACGGCGGGTCGCAGTGAGCAGTTCTTC. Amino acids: CASSTAGRSEQFF.

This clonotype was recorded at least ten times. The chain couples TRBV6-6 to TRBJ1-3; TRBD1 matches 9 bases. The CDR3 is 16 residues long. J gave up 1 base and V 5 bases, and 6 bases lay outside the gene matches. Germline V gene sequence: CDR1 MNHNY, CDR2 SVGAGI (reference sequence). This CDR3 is CASSRGTGSSGNTIYF. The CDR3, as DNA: TGTGCCAGCAGTAGAGGGACAGGGAGTTCTGGAAACACCATATATTTT.

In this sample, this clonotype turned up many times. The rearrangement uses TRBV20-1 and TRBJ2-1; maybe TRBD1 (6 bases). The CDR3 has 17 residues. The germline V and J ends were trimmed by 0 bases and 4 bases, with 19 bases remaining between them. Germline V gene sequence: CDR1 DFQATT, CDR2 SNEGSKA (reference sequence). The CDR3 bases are TGCAGTGCTAGAGATTTGGAAGGATGGACAGTATACAATGAGCAGTTCTTC. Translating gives CSARDLEGWTVYNEQFF.

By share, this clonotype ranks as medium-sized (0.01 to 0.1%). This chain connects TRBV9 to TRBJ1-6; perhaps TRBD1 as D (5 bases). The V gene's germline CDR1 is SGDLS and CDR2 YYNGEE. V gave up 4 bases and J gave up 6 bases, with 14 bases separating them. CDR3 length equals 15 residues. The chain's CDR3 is CASSRPGQSNSPLHF. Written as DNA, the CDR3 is TGTGCCAGCAGCCGCCCGGGGCAGAGTAATTCACCCCTCCACTTT. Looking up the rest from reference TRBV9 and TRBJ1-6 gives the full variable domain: DSGVTQTPKHLITATGQRVTLRCSPRSGDLSVYWYQQSLDQGLQFLIQYYNGEERAKGNILERFSAQQFPDLHSELNLSSLELGDSALYFCASSRPGQSNSPLHFGNGTRLTVT.

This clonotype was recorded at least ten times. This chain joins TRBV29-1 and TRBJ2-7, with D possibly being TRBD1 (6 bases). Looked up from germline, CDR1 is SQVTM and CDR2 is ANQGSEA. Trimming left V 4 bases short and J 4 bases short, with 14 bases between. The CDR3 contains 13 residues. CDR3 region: CSVGSRGGYEQYF. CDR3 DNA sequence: TGCAGCGTTGGGAGCAGGGGTGGGTACGAGCAGTACTTC.

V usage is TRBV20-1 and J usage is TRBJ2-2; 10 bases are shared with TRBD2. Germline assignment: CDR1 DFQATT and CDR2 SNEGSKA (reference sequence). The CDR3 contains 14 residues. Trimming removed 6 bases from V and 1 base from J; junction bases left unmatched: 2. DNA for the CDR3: TGCAGTGCCGGGACTAGCGAGAACACCGGGGAGCTGTTTTTT. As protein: CSAGTSENTGELFF.

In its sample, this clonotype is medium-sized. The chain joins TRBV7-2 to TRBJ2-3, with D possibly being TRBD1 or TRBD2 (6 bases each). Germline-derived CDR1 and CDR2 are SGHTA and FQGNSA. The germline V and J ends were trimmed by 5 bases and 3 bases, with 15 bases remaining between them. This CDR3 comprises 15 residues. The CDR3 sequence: CASSPEGGPTDTQYF. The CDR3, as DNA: TGTGCCAGCAGCCCAGAGGGGGGCCCGACAGATACGCAGTATTTT. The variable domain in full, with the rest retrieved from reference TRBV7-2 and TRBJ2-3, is GAGVSQSPSNKVTEKGKDVELRCDPISGHTALYWYRQSLGQGLEFLIYFQGNSAPDKSGLPSDRFSAERTGGSVSTLTIQRTQQEDSAVYLCASSPEGGPTDTQYFGPGTRLTVL.

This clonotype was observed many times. CDR3 loop: CASSLQGAETQYF. CDR3 DNA: TGTGCCAGCAGCCTACAGGGAGCAGAGACCCAGTACTTC. The V gene is TRBV7-6, the J gene TRBJ2-5; D might be TRBD1 (6 bases). The germline V and J ends were trimmed by 5 bases and 4 bases, with 11 bases remaining between them. CDR1 is SGHVS and CDR2 is FNYEAQ in the germline V gene. The CDR3 has 13 amino acids.

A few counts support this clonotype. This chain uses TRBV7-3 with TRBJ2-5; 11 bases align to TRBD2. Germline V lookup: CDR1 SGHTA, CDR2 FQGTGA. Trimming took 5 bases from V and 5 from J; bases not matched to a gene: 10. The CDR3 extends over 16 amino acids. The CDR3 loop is CASSPNHSGGAETQYF. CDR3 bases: TGTGCCAGCAGCCCAAACCATAGCGGGGGGGCGGAGACCCAGTACTTC.